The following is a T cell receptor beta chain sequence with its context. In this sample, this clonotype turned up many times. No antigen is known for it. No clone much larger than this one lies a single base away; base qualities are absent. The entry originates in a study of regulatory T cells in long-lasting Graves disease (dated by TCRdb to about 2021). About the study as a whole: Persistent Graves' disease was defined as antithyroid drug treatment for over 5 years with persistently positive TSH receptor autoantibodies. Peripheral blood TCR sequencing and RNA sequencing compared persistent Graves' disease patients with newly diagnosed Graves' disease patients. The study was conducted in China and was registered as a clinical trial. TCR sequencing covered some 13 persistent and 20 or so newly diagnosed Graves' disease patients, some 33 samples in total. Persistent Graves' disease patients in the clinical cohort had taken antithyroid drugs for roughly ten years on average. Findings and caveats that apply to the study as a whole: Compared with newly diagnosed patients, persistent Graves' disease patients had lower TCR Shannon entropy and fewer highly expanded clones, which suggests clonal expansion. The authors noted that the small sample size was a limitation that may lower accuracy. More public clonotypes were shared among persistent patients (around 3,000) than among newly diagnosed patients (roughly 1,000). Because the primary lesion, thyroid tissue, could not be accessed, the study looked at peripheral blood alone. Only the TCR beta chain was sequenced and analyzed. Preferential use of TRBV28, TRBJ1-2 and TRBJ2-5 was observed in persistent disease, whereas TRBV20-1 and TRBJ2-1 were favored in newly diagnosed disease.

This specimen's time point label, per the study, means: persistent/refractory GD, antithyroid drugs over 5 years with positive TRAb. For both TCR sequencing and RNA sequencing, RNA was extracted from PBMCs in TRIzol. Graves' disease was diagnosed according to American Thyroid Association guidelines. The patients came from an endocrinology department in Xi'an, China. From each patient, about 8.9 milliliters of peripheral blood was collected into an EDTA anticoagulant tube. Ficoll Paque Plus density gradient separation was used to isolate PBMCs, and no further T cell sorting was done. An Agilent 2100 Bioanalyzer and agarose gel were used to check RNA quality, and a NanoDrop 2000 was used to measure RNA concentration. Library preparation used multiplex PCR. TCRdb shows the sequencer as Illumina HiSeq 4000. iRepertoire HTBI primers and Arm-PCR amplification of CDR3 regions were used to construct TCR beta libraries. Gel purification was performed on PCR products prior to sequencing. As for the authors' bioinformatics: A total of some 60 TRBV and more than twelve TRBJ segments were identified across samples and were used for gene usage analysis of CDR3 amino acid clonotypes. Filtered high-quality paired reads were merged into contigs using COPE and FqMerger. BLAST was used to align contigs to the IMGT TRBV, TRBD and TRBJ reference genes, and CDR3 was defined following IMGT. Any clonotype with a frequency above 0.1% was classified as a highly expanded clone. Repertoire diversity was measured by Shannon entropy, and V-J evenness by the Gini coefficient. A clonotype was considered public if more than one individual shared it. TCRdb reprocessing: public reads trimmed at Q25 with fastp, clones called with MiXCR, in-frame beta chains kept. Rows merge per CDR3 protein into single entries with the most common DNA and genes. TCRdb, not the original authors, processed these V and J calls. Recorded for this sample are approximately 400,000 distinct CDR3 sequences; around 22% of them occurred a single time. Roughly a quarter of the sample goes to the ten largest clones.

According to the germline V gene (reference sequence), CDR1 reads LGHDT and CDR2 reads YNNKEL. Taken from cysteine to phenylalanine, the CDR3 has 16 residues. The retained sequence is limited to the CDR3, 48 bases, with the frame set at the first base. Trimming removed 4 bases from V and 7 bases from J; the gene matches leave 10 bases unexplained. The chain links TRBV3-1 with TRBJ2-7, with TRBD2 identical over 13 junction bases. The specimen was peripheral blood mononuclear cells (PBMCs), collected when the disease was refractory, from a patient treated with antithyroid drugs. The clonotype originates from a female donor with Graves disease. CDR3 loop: CASSPPLGTSGKEQYF. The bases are TGTGCCAGCAGCCCACCTCTTGGGACTAGCGGGAAAGAGCAGTACTTC.